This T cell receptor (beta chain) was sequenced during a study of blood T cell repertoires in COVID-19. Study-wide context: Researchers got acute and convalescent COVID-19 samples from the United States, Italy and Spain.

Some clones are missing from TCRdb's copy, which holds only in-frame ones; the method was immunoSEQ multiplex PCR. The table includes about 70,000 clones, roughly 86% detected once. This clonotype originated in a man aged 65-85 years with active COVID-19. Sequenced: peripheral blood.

CDR3 coding DNA: TGTGCCAGCAGCGTAGGGCGGGAGGCCAACTCCTACGAGCAGTACTTC. This gives the protein CASSVGREANSYEQYF. The chain employs TRBV9 and TRBJ2-7, with 8 bases that match TRBD2. Germline CDR1 reads SGDLS; CDR2 reads YYNGEE. J lost 0 bases, V lost 0 bases, and 5 bases had no gene match. This CDR3 region has 16 residues.